This TCR beta chain was recovered during a study of blood T cells in healthy people across ages (dated by TCRdb to 2013 to 2016). In terms of the full investigation: In model experiments, template switching captured roughly one uniquely barcoded TCR beta cDNA molecule for every two T cells. The study measured age-related changes in TCR beta repertoire diversity using deep sequencing normalized with unique cDNA molecular identifiers. Donors were grouped into four age groups: young (average roughly 17 years), middle-aged (roughly 40), aged (roughly 67) and long-lived (approximately 78). Donors of different ages were randomly distributed across sequencing lanes to avoid experimental bias. Two additional independent replicas of 1 million unique cDNA reads from the same blood draw were analyzed for two donors (one aged 18 to 30 and one aged 80 or older).

Results the study describes overall, beyond this receptor: Because the CMV infection status of the donors was unknown, age-related changes in expanded clonotypes may potentially have been confounded. Estimates of total diversity from one million sequenced T cells were regarded as lower bounds and underestimates. Observed TCR beta diversity per million T cells fell roughly linearly with age, and a significant reduction was already apparent by age about 36. Because profiling used bulk unsorted PBMCs, naive and antigen-experienced compartments could not be compared conclusively. Observed TCR beta diversity correlated strongly with the percentage of naive T cells measured by flow cytometry. Compared with the aged group, the long-lived group had more naive CD4+ T cells, fewer expanded clones and increased TCR diversity, suggesting age selection.

As regards this clonotype: Its antigen remains unidentified. No per-base quality is available; no much larger clone lies one base away.

Donors were around 37 systemically healthy Caucasian individuals from Russia aged roughly 6 to 95 years. Each donor gave about 10 milliliters of peripheral blood, drawn into EDTA-treated Vacutainer tubes. Ficoll-Paque density-gradient centrifugation was used to isolate PBMCs, with at least 7 million obtained per sample. Total RNA, at least 5 micrograms per sample, was extracted from PBMCs with Trizol reagent. For every donor, flow cytometry on a PBMC aliquot measured the percentage of naive CD45RAhigh/CD27high T cells. V is pared back by 3 bases and J by 3 bases, with 9 bases lying between the germline termini. From the cysteine through the phenylalanine, the CDR3 covers 13 amino acids. Only the CDR3 DNA stays, 39 bases, in frame from base 1. According to the germline V gene, CDR1 reads MGHRA and CDR2 reads YSYEKL. Library generation was performed with 5' RACE. These reads were obtained on an Illumina HiSeq 2500. A second PCR of about 6 to 12 cycles was performed with a sample-barcoded 5' primer and a J-beta primer mix. A unique molecular identifier was introduced onto each TCR beta cDNA molecule by a template-switch 5' adaptor carrying 12 random nucleotides. At least 2.5 million CDR3-containing paired-end reads were obtained from each sample. First-strand cDNA was synthesized from all RNA with the Mint cDNA synthesis kit, primed by a TRBC-specific oligonucleotide. Following uracil-DNA glycosylase treatment, all cDNA underwent a first 18-cycle PCR with the universal primers M1SS and BC2_uni_R. From the authors' description of their analysis: Each sample was normalized by randomly selecting 1 million high-quality reads, each carrying a distinct molecular identifier. Reads sharing molecular identifiers were discarded rather than binned into consensus sequences. CDR3 identification, clonotype clustering and error correction used MiTCR with a Q25 quality threshold and the strictest error-elimination algorithm. A nonparametric unseen species model using Euler transformation provided a lower-bound estimate of total TCR beta diversity. Through fastp at Q25 and MiXCR, TCRdb rebuilt clones from the public reads, retaining in-frame beta chains. CDR3 protein duplicates are merged, each entry listing the most common genes and DNA. The authors' filters were not applied to this entry. For this sample there are about 970,000 distinct CDR3 sequences; just over 50% appear just once. The biggest ten clones account for about a fifth of the sample.

This TCR was recovered from a woman aged 60-75 years in good health. Sequenced sample: blood. The chain is made from TRBV4-1 and TRBJ2-7; the D segment could be TRBD1, given 6 matching bases. The CDR3 in this case is CASSHKQGYEQYF. The DNA sequence reads TGCGCCAGCAGCCATAAACAGGGCTACGAGCAGTACTTC.